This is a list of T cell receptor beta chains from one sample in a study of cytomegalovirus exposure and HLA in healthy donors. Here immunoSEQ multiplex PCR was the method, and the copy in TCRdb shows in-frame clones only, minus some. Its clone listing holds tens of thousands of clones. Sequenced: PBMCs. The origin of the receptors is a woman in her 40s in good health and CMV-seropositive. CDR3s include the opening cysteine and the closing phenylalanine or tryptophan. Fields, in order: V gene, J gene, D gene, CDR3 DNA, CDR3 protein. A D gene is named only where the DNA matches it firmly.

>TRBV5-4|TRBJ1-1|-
TGTGCCAGCAGCTTGTCCCAATACACTGAAGCTTTCTTT
CASSLSQYTEAFF
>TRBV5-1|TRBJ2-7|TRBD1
TGCGCCAGCAGCCGGGACAGGGACTACGAGCAGTACTTC
CASSRDRDYEQYF
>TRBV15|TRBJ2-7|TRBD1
TGTGCCACCAGCAGAGATTTAGGACAGGGCTACGAGCAGTACTTC
CATSRDLGQGYEQYF
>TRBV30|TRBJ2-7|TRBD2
TGTGCCTGGAGTGTAACTAGCGGGAGCTCCTACGAGCAGTACTTC
CAWSVTSGSSYEQYF
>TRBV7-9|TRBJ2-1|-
TGTGCCAGCAGCTTCCGGGAGACGAGGGAGCAGTTCTTC
CASSFRETREQFF
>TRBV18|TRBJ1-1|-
TGTGCCAGCTCAGTCGGACAGATGAACACTGAAGCTTTCTTT
CASSVGQMNTEAFF
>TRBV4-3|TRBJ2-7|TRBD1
TGCGCCAGCAGCCAAGGTCAGGGGGCCTACGAGCAGTACTTC
CASSQGQGAYEQYF
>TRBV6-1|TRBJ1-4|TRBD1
TGTGCCAGCAGCGGAGACAGGGGGCTTGGTGAAAAACTGTTTTTT
CASSGDRGLGEKLFF
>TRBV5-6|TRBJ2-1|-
TGTGCCAGCAGCTTGGCCGGGGGTCTAGGGTCCTACAATGAGCAGTTCTTC
CASSLAGGLGSYNEQFF
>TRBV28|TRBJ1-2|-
TGTGCCAGCAGGCGAGACTATGGCTACACCTTC
CASRRDYGYTF
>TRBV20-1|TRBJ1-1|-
TGCAGTGCTAGAGACGACACTGAAGCTTTCTTT
CSARDDTEAFF
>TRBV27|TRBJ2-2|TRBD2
TGTGCCAGCAGTTTAAGTCGGACTAGCGGGAGTGGCACCCCAGGGGAGCTGTTTTTT
CASSLSRTSGSGTPGELFF
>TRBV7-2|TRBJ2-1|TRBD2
TGTGCCAGCAGCGGACTAGCGGGGAGCTACAATGAGCAGTTCTTC
CASSGLAGSYNEQFF
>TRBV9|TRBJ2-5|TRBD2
TGTGCCAGCAGCGTAGGGGTAGCGGGAGTGGGAGAGACCCAGTACTTC
CASSVGVAGVGETQYF
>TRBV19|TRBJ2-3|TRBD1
TGTGCCAGCTGCGAGGGGGACAGGGGGATAGATACGCAGTATTTT
CASCEGDRGIDTQYF
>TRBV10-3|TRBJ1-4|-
TGTGCCATCAGTGAGTCTGTGGTGCCAGGGAATGAAAAACTGTTTTTT
CAISESVVPGNEKLFF